The T cell receptor (delta chain) described here comes from a study of gammadelta T cells in human blood. Whole-study results and caveats: Right after birth, innate γδ T cells reportedly expanded polyclonally after microbial exposure.

TCRdb re-analyzed the RT-PCR reads via CATT. The sample holds fewer than 1,500 delta-chain clones; roughly 8% are singletons and the top ten take around 10%. CDR1 and CDR2 from the germline V gene are TSWWSYY and QGS. V was clipped by 3 bases and J by 2 bases; unmatched bases: 9. This CDR3 comprises 18 residues. Relative to its sample, this clone is large (0.1 to 1%). Its target is unknown. The receptor was isolated from a human donor. J is TRDJ1 and V is TRDV1; TRDD3 aligns across 13 bases. What was sequenced was non-Vgamma9Vdelta2 gamma-delta T cells from adult blood. The chain's CDR3 is CALGDRRTGGYGTDKLIF. The CDR3 coding sequence is TGTGCTCTTGGGGATCGACGAACTGGGGGATACGGTACCGATAAACTCATCTTT.